The 13 T cell receptor beta chains listed next were all sequenced from one sample in a study of T cell responses to AZD1222 COVID-19 vaccine. The assay was immunoSEQ multiplex PCR, and TCRdb's table has in-frame clones only and misses some. The sample consists of around 110,000 clones, about 88% of them appearing once. Sequences were derived from peripheral blood, sampled on day 0 of AZD1222 vaccination. The receptors come from an adult in good health.

This clone was seen only a few times. The chain combines TRBV20-1 with TRBJ1-2; no clear D gene. The CDR3 is made up of 14 amino acids. The V and J ends lost 4 bases and 2 bases respectively, with 14 bases between them. CDR1 DFQATT and CDR2 SNEGSKA come from the germline V gene (reference sequence). CDR3 nucleotide sequence: TGCAGTGCTATTGACGGAATAAAGAACTATGGCTACACCTTC. Translation gives CSAIDGIKNYGYTF.

The genes are TRBV11-3 and TRBJ2-3; D not resolved. Trimming removed 0 bases from V and 4 bases from J, with 8 bases in between. The germline CDR1 and CDR2 sequences are SGHNT and YENEEA. This CDR3 has 14 amino acids. The CDR3 protein is CASSLEGVPDTQYF. The CDR3, as DNA: TGTGCCAGCAGCTTAGAGGGCGTCCCAGATACGCAGTATTTT.

The chain uses TRBV5-8 and TRBJ2-5; 7 nucleotides match TRBD1. Looked up from germline, CDR1 is SGHTS and CDR2 is YDEGEE. The CDR3 sequence is 14 residues long. With V trimmed by 4 bases and J by 2 bases, 5 bases remained unmatched. The CDR3 nucleotides read TGTGCCAGCAGCAAGGGACAGCCTCAAGAGACCCAGTACTTC. Protein: CASSKGQPQETQYF.

The rearrangement uses TRBV11-2 and TRBJ2-5, with TRBD2 matching over 7 bases. CDR1 is SGHAT, CDR2 FQNNGV, per germline. This CDR3 has 12 residues. Germline trimming cut 3 bases from V and 9 bases from J; bases unmatched to any gene: 4. CDR3 coding DNA: TGTGCCAGCAGCTTTGGGGAGGGCTCCCAGTACTTC. It is translated as CASSFGEGSQYF.

This clone showed up just a few times. The chain combines TRBV5-6 with TRBJ1-2; D is ambiguous. The CDR3 is made up of 13 amino acids. From germline, CDR1 is SGHDT and CDR2 YYEEEE. V dropped 0 bases and J dropped 2 bases, with 5 bases sitting between them. CDR3 sequence: CASSLAANYGYTF. The CDR3 coding sequence is TGTGCCAGCAGCTTGGCAGCAAACTATGGCTACACCTTC.

The chain has TRBV7-2 and TRBJ2-3, with 10 bases lining up with TRBD2. With V trimmed by 1 base and J by 4 bases, 11 bases remained unmatched. This CDR3 region has 18 residues. Germline CDR1 is SGHTA and CDR2 is FQGNSA. As DNA, the CDR3 is TGTGCCAGCAGCTTAGGCGTAGCGGGAGGTGGGGGGTCAGATACGCAGTATTTT. Encoded protein: CASSLGVAGGGGSDTQYF.

The V gene is TRBV3-1 (or the pseudogene TRBV3-2), the J gene TRBJ2-7; D might be TRBD1 or TRBD2, each matching 5 bases. CDR3 length: 14 residues. Per germline, CDR1 LGHDT and CDR2 YNNKEL (reference sequence). Between the trimmed V and J ends, which lost 5 bases and 0 bases, there was a span of 11 bases. In DNA, the CDR3 is TGTGCCAGCAGCTTTGGGACCAACTCCTACGAGCAGTACTTC. This gives the protein CASSFGTNSYEQYF.

The chain uses TRBV2 and TRBJ2-5, with 7 bases aligning to TRBD2. This CDR3 region has 14 residues. Per germline, CDR1 SNHLY and CDR2 FYNNEI. V gave up 6 bases and J gave up 3 bases; unmatched junction bases: 7. The CDR3 reads CASRVLARKETQYF. The CDR3 DNA follows: TGTGCCAGCAGGGTACTAGCGCGGAAAGAGACCCAGTACTTC.

The chain uses TRBV18 and TRBJ2-3, with TRBD1 identical over 8 bases. Germline CDR1 is KGHSH and CDR2 is LQKENI. The CDR3 is 13 residues long. Germline trimming cut 6 bases from V and 3 bases from J; bases unmatched to any gene: 2. CDR3 region: CASSQGATDTQYF. In DNA, the CDR3 is TGTGCCAGCTCGCAGGGGGCGACAGATACGCAGTATTTT.

The V and J genes are TRBV11-2 and TRBJ1-4, with D possibly matching TRBD1 (5 bases). The ends were cut back, 3 bases at V and 8 bases at J, with 13 bases in the middle. Looked up from germline, CDR1 is SGHAT and CDR2 is FQNNGV. This CDR3 contains 14 residues. CDR3 bases: TGTGCCAGCAGCTTTTCGGGGGTTCGAGAAAAACTGTTTTTT. This sequence encodes CASSFSGVREKLFF.

For the CDR3, the DNA is TGTGCTAGTGGTTTGGTCCAGGGGGCCCTTAACAATGAGCAGTTCTTC. It translates to CASGLVQGALNNEQFF. The chain uses TRBV12-5 and TRBJ2-1; TRBD1 matches 8 bases. Trimming at V came to 0 bases and at J to 5 bases, leaving 6 bases not matched to a gene. The CDR3 contains 16 residues. CDR1 is LGHNT, CDR2 FRNRAP, per germline.

This chain connects TRBV2 to TRBJ2-3; 9 nucleotides line up with TRBD2. The V gene end was trimmed by 4 bases and the J gene end by 3 bases; junction bases not matched to a gene: 5. The CDR3 has 15 amino acids. The germline gives CDR1 SNHLY, CDR2 FYNNEI. The CDR3, as DNA: TGTGCCAGCAGTGTGGGAGCGGGGGGAACAGATACGCAGTATTTT. It specifies CASSVGAGGTDTQYF.

This chain joins TRBV6-5 and TRBJ2-3, with D perhaps being TRBD1 or TRBD2 (5 bases each). Germline assignment: CDR1 MNHEY and CDR2 SVGAGI. The CDR3 sequence is 15 residues long. With 6 bases removed from V and 6 bases from J, the gap between germline ends came to 19 bases. CDR3 sequence: CASRIYGTGRDTQYF. The CDR3 nucleotides read TGTGCCAGCAGGATATACGGGACGGGAAGGGATACGCAGTATTTT.